This T cell receptor beta chain was found in a study of shared clonotypes between healthy human individuals. Findings and limits, study-wide: How much donors shared clonotypes was expected to be affected by sequencing depth.

Sequencing was at deep level. Each subset's genomic DNA was shared equally among a number of immunoSEQ plates. Produced via immunoSEQ multiplex PCR; TCRdb's table is partial and in-frame only. Found here are more than 1.2 million clones, about 98.5% of them singletons; the top ten hold approximately 0.4%. From germline, CDR1 is LNHNV and CDR2 YYDKDF (reference sequence). The length of the CDR3 is 14 residues. V lost 6 bases and J lost 3; bases outside the gene matches: 5. Turning to this clone: Antigen: not known.

Sequenced sample: naive CD4+ T cells sorted from blood. Subset defined: CD45RA+ positively selected. The chain recombines TRBV15 with TRBJ2-5; TRBD2 matches at 9 bases. The sequence derives from a man aged 30 to 45 in good health. The chain's CDR3 is CATSVRTSEETQYF. Here the CDR3 DNA reads TGTGCCACCAGTGTTCGGACTAGCGAAGAGACCCAGTACTTC.